The 10 T cell receptor beta chains below come from one sample, sequenced in a study of blood T cell repertoires in COVID-19. Only in-frame clones appear in the TCRdb table, and some are missing; sequencing was by immunoSEQ multiplex PCR. The data show around 270,000 clones, about 91% seen once. Sample: peripheral blood. Receptor source: a young adult with COVID-19, enrolled during active disease.

The chain has TRBV4-3 and TRBJ2-7; D possibly corresponds to TRBD1 (5 bases). Germline assignment: CDR1 LGHNA and CDR2 YSLEER. The V and J ends lost 5 bases and 4 bases respectively, with 12 bases between them. The CDR3 runs 13 residues. For the CDR3, the DNA is TGCGCCAGCAGCGTGAAGCAGGGTTACGAGCAGTACTTC. Translation: CASSVKQGYEQYF.

The rearrangement links TRBV29-1 to TRBJ2-3, with D possibly being TRBD1 (6 bases). V was shortened by 4 bases and J by 1 base, with 12 bases between the two germline ends. CDR3 length: 14 residues. CDR1 and CDR2 (germline): SQVTM, ANQGSEA. The CDR3: CSVAGDEGTDTQYF. CDR3 in DNA: TGCAGCGTTGCAGGGGACGAGGGCACAGATACGCAGTATTTT.

The V call is TRBV5-4, the J call TRBJ1-2, with D possibly matching TRBD1 (5 bases). Per the germline V gene, CDR1 is SGHNT and CDR2 is YYREEE (reference sequence). This CDR3 spans 13 amino acids. With 2 bases removed from V and 7 bases from J, the gap between germline ends came to 12 bases. CDR3 nucleotides: TGTGCCAGCAGCTTAGATGGGGCGCGTGGCTACACCTTC. Encoded protein: CASSLDGARGYTF.

The rearrangement uses TRBV6-5 and TRBJ1-2; D unresolved. V was clipped by 6 bases and J by 4 bases, with 9 bases between them. Germline V gene data show CDR1 as MNHEY and CDR2 as SVGAGI. This CDR3 is built from 12 residues. The CDR3 nucleotides read TGTGCCAGCAGCAGCGGGGTCTATGGCTACACCTTC. This gives the protein CASSSGVYGYTF.

V and J are TRBV20-1 and TRBJ2-7, with D perhaps TRBD1 (5 bases). The germline CDR1 and CDR2 sequences are DFQATT and SNEGSKA (reference sequence). The CDR3 loop spans 11 amino acids. The V and J ends lost 3 bases and 5 bases respectively, with 8 bases between them. The CDR3 region is CSARTANEQYF. The CDR3 region has the DNA TGCAGTGCTAGGACAGCGAACGAGCAGTACTTC.

The chain carries TRBV4-2 and TRBJ1-3; 7 positions agree with TRBD1. The CDR3 loop spans 17 amino acids. Germline values: CDR1 LGHNA, CDR2 YNFKEQ. Germline trimming cut 1 base from V and 1 base from J; bases unmatched to any gene: 7. CDR3 residues: CASSQGDSRLSGNTIYF. The DNA for the CDR3 is TGTGCCAGCAGCCAAGGGGACAGCCGTTTGTCTGGAAACACCATATATTTT.

The rearrangement links TRBV27 to TRBJ2-7; perhaps TRBD2 as D (5 bases). Germline V gives CDR1 MNHEY, CDR2 SMNVEV (reference sequence). This CDR3 is 14 amino acids long. V lost 3 bases and J 2 bases, leaving 11 bases between the germline ends. The CDR3 nucleotides are TGTGCCAGCAGTTTTTCGACGGAGGCCTACGAGCAGTACTTC. Translating gives CASSFSTEAYEQYF.

The chain employs TRBV5-4 and TRBJ1-4; tentatively, D is TRBD1 (5 bases). Trimming left V 3 bases short and J 3 bases short, with 15 bases between. CDR3 length equals 16 residues. Germline V CDR1 and CDR2: SGHNT, YYREEE (reference sequence). The CDR3 coding sequence is TGTGCCAGCAGCTGGGGGGGGAGGGTGCCTAATGAAAAACTGTTTTTT. Its translation is CASSWGGRVPNEKLFF.

The chain couples TRBV3-1 (or the pseudogene TRBV3-2) to TRBJ1-2; 9 nucleotides align to TRBD1. Losses at the gene ends were 2 bases for V and 8 bases for J; bases not matched to a gene: 12. The CDR3 sequence is 16 residues long. Germline CDR1 is LGHDT and CDR2 is YNNKEL (reference sequence). The CDR3 spells CASSQSTTGGAGGYTF. CDR3 coding DNA: TGTGCCAGCAGCCAATCGACCACAGGGGGCGCGGGGGGCTACACCTTC.

The chain couples TRBV5-1 to TRBJ2-5; 9 nucleotides align to TRBD2. This CDR3 is 19 amino acids long. In germline, CDR1 is SGHRS, CDR2 YFSETQ. V shed 0 bases, J shed 4 bases, and the junction held 16 bases outside the gene matches. The CDR3 region is CASSLEGFGVAGEGETQYF. CDR3 nucleotides: TGCGCCAGCAGCTTGGAAGGGTTCGGGGTAGCGGGAGAGGGAGAGACCCAGTACTTC.